This T cell receptor (beta chain) was captured in a study of glioma-infiltrating T cells. Amplification of TCR alpha and beta CDR3 regions from RNA used iRepertoire nested multiplex PCR. For one-step reverse transcription and amplification, about 90-400 ng of tissue mRNA or PBMC total RNA was used. TCRdb redid the calling of the multiplex PCR reads with MiXCR, one entry per CDR3 protein. The table has under 50,000 distinct CDR3 sequences, 20% to 25% seen once. Study findings and constraints: Tissue-blood divergence was below expectation in non-neoplastic patients, above in gliomas.

This clonotype was detected ten times or more. Its antigen is currently unknown. The CDR3 is made up of 13 amino acids. Germline V lookup: CDR1 SNHLY, CDR2 FYNNEI. Germline trimming cut 4 bases from V and 11 bases from J; bases unmatched to any gene: 5. The clonotype comes from a human donor with low-grade glioma or glioblastoma, undergoing nonglioma brain surgery, or in good health (not recorded which). The rearrangement joins TRBV2 to TRBJ1-5; TRBD1 matches 10 bases. The sample consisted of glioma tissue, nonneoplastic brain tissue, or PBMCs (not recorded which). The CDR3 reads CASSGDRGGTQHF. CDR3 sequence (DNA): TGTGCCAGCAGTGGGGACAGGGGTGGAACCCAGCATTTT.